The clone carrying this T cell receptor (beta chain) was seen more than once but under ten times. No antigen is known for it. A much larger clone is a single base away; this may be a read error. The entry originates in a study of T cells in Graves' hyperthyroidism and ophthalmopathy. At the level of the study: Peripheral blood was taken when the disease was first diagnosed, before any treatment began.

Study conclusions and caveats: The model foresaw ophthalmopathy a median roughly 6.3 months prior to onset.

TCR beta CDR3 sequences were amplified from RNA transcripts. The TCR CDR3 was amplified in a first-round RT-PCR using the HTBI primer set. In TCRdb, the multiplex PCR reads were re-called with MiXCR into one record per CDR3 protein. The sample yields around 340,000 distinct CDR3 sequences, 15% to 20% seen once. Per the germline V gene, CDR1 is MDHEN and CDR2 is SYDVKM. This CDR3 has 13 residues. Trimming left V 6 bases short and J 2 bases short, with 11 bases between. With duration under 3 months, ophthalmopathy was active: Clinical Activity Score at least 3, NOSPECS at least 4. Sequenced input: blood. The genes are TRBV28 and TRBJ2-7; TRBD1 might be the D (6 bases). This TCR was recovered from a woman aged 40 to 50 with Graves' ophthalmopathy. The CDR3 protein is CASRAQGPYEQYF. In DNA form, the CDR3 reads TGTGCCAGCAGAGCACAGGGTCCCTACGAGCAGTACTTC.